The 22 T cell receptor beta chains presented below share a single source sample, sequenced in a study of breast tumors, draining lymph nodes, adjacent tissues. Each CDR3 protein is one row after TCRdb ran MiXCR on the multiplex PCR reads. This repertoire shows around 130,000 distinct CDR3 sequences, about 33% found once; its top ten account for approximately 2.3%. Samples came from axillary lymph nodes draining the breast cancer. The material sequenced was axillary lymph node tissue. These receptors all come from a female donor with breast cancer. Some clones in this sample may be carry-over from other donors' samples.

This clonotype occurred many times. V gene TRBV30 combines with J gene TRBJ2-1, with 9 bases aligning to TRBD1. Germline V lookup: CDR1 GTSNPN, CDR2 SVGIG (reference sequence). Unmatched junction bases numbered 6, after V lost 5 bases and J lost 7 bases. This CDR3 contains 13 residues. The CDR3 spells CAWDPGTGNEQFF. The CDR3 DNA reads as TGTGCCTGGGACCCAGGGACAGGGAATGAGCAGTTCTTC.

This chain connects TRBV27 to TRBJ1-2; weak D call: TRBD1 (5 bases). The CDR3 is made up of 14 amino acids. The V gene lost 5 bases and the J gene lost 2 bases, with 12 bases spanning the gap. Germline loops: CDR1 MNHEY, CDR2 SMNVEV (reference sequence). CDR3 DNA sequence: TGTGCCAGCAGTCGGGGCTCAGGGAACTATGGCTACACCTTC. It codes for CASSRGSGNYGYTF.

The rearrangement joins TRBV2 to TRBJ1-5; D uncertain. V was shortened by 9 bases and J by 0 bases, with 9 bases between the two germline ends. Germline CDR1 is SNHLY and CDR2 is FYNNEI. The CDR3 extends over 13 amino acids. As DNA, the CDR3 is TGTGCCAGTCCGACCGATAGCAATCAGCCCCAGCATTTT. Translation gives CASPTDSNQPQHF.

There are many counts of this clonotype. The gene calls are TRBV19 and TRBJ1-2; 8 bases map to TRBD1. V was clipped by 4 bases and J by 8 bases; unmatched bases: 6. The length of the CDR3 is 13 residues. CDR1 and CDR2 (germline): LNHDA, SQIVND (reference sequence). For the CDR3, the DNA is TGTGCCAGTAGTACTCGACAGGGGATCGGCTACACCTTC. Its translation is CASSTRQGIGYTF.

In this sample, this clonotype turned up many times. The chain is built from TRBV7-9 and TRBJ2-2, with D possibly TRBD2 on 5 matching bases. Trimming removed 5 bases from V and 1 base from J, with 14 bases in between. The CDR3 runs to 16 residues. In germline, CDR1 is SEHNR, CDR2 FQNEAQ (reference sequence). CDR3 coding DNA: TGTGCCAGCAGCCCGGACTTGGGTTTGAACACCGGGGAGCTGTTTTTT. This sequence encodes CASSPDLGLNTGELFF. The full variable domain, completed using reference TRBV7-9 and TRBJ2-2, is DTGVSQNPRHKITKRGQNVTFRCDPISEHNRLYWYRQTLGQGPEFLTYFQNEAQLEKSRLLSDRFSAERPKGSFSTLEIQRTEQGDSAMYLCASSPDLGLNTGELFFGEGSRLTVL.

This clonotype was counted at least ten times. The CDR3 sequence is CASSSNRGNEQFF. In nucleotides, the CDR3 is TGTGCCAGCAGCTCCAACAGGGGGAATGAGCAGTTCTTC. This sequence joins TRBV7-8 and TRBJ2-1; 8 bases fit TRBD1. The J segment lost 7 bases and the V segment lost 4 bases, leaving 3 bases of the junction unmatched. This CDR3 spans 13 amino acids. Germline V gene sequence: CDR1 SGHVS, CDR2 FQNEAQ.

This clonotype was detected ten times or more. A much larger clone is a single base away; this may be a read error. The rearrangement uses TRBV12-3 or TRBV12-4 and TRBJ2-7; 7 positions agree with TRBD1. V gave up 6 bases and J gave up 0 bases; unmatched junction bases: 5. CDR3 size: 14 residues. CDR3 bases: TGTGCCAGCAGGAACCACAGGGGCTCCTACGAGCAGTACGTC. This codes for CASRNHRGSYEQYV.

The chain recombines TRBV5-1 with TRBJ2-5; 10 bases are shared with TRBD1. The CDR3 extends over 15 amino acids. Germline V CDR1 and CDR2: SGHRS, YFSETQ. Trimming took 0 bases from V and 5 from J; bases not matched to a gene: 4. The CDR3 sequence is CASSLADRGPETQYF. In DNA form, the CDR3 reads TGCGCCAGCAGCTTGGCTGACAGGGGGCCCGAGACCCAGTACTTC.

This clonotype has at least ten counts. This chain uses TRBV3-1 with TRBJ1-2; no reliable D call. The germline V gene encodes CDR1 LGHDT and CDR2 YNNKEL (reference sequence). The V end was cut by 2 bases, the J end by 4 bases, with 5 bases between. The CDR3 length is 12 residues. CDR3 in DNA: TGTGCCAGCAGCCAACGGGGCTATGGCTACACCTTC. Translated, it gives CASSQRGYGYTF.

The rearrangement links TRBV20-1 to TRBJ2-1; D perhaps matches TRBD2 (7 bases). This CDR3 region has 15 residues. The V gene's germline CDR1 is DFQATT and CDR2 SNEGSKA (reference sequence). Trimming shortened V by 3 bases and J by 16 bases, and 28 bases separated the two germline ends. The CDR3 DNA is TGCAGTGCTAGTGGGGGGGCAGTCGTGACCACTGAAGCTTTCTTC. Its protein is CSASGGAVVTTEAFF.

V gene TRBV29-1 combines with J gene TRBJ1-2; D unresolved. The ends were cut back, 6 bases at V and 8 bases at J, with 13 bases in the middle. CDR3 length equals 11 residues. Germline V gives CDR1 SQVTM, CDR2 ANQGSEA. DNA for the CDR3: TGCAGCGTCCCCGGCTCGGGGGGCTACACCTTC. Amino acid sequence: CSVPGSGGYTF.

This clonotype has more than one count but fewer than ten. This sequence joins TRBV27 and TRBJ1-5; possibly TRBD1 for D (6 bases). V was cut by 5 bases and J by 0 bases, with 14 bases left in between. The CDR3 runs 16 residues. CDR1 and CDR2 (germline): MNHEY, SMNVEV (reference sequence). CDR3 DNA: TGTGCCAGCAGTACCGGAGACAGGTATAGCAATCAGCCCCAGCATTTT. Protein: CASSTGDRYSNQPQHF.

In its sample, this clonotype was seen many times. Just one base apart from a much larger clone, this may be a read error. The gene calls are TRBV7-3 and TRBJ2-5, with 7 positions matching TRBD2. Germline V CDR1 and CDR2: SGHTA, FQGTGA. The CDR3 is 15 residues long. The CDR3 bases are TGTGCCAGCAGCTCCGGTGCGGGGAGCGGGGAGACCCAGCACTTC. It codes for CASSSGAGSGETQHF.

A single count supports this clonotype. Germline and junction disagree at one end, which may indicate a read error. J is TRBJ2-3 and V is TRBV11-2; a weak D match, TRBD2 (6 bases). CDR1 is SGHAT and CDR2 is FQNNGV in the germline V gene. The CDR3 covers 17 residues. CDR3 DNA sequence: TGTGCCAGCAGCTCTAGCGACGGACAACTATATCTGGATACGCAGTATTTC. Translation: CASSSSDGQLYLDTQYF.

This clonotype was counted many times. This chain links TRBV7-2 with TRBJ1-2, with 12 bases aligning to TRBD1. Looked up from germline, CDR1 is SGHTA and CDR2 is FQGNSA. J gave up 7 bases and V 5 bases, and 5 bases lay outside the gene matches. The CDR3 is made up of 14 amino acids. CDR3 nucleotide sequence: TGTGCCAGCAGCCCCGGGACAGGGGGCTTTGGCTACACCTTC. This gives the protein CASSPGTGGFGYTF.

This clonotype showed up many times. CDR3 DNA sequence: TGTGCCAGCAGTGAACAGCAGGGGTACCAAGAGACCCAGTACTTC. This gives the protein CASSEQQGYQETQYF. This chain joins TRBV6-1 and TRBJ2-5; a weak D match, TRBD1 (6 bases). Trimming removed 2 bases from V and 0 bases from J, with 10 bases in between. The CDR3 contains 15 residues. CDR1 and CDR2 from the germline V gene are MNHNS and SASEGT.

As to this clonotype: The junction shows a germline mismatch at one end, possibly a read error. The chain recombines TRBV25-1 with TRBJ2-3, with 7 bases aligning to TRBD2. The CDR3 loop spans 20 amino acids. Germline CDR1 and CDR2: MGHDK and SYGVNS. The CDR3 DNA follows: TGTGCCAGCAGTACTATCGCCGGCAGCGGGAACAGAGGTCGAACAGATATGCAGTATTTT. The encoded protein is CASSTIAGSGNRGRTDMQYF.

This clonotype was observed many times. The CDR3 coding sequence is TGTGCCAGCAGCTTGGAGGGGTGGGACAGGACCTACGAGCAGTACTTC. It is translated as CASSLEGWDRTYEQYF. This chain uses TRBV5-8 with TRBJ2-7; TRBD1 aligns across 8 bases. The ends lost 0 bases at V and 2 bases at J; junction bases unmatched: 7. The germline gives CDR1 SGHTS, CDR2 YDEGEE. CDR3 length: 16 amino acids.

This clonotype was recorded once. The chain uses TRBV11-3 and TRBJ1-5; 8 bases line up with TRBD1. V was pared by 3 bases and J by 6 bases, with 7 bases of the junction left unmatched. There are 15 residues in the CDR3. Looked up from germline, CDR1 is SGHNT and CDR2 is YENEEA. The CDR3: CASSLMDREGQPQHF. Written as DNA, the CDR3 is TGTGCCAGCAGCTTGATGGACAGGGAAGGTCAGCCCCAGCATTTT.

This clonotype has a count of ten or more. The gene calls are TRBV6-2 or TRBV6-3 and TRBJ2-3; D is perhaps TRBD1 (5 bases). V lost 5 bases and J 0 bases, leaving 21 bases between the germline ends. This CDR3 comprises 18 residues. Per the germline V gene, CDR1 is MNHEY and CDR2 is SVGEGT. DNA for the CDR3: TGTGCCAGCAGTCCTCGGTTGGACACAAGCTATAGCACAGATACGCAGTATTTT. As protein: CASSPRLDTSYSTDTQYF.

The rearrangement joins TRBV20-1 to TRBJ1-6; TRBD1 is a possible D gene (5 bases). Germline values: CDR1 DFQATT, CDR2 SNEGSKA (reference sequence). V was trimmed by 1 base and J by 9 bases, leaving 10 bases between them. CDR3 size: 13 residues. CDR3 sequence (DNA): TGCAGTGCTAGAGTGGGGGAGAGTTCACCCCTCCACTTT. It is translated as CSARVGESSPLHF.

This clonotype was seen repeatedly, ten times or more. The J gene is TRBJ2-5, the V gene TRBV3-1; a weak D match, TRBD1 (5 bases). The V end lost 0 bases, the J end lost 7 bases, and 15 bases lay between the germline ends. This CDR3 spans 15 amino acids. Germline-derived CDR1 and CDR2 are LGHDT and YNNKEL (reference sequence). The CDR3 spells CASSQDLGQGRTQYF. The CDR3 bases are TGTGCCAGCAGCCAAGATCTCGGGCAGGGTCGGACCCAGTACTTC.